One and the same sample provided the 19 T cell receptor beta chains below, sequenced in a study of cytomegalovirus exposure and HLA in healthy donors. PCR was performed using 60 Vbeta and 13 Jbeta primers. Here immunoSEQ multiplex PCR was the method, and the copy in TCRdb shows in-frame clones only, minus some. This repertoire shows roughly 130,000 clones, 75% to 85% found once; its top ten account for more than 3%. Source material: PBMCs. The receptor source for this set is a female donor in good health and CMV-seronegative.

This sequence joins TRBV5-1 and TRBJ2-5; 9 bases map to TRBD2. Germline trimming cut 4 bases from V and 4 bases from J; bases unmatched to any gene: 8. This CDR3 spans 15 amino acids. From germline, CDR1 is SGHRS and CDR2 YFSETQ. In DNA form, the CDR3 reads TGCGCCAGCAGCGCCGCCCTAGCGGGGCTAGAGACCCAGTACTTC. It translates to CASSAALAGLETQYF.

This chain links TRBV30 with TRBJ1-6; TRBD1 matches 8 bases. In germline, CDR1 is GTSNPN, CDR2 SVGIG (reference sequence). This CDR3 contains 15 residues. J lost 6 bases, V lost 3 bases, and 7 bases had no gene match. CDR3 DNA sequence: TGTGCCTGGAGGACAGTAGGACAGGGTAATTCACCCCTCCACTTT. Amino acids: CAWRTVGQGNSPLHF.

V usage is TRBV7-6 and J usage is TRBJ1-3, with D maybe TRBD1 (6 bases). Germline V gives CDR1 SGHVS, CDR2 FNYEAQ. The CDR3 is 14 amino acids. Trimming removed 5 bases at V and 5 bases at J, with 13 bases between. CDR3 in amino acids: CASSRFRGRNTIYF. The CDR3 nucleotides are TGTGCCAGCAGCCGCTTCAGGGGTAGAAACACCATATATTTT.

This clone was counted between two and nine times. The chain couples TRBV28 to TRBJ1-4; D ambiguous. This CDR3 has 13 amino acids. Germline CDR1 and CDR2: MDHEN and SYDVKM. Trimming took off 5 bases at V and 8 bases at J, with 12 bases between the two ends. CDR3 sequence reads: CASSTGSREKLFF. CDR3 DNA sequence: TGTGCCAGCAGTACCGGGTCTCGAGAAAAACTGTTTTTT.

The CDR3 DNA follows: TGCGCCAGCAGTGTCAACAGTGTTCGGTCGGGGAGGACACCCCTCCACTTT. Amino acid sequence: CASSVNSVRSGRTPLHF. J is TRBJ1-6 and V is TRBV10-2; D unresolved. Germline V gives CDR1 WSHSY, CDR2 SAAADI. Trimming cost V 4 bases and J 11 bases, with 24 bases left between them. The CDR3 runs 17 residues.

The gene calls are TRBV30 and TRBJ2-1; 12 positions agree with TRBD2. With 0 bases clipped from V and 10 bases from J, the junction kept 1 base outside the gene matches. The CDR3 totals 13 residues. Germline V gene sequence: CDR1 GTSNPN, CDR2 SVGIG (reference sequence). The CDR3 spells CAWSVLAGGEQFF. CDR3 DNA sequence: TGTGCCTGGAGTGTCCTAGCGGGAGGGGAGCAGTTCTTC.

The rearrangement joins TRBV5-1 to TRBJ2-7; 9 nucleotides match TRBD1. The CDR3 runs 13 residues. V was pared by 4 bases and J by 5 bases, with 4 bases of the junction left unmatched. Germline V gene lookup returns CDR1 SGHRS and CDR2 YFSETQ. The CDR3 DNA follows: TGCGCCAGCAGCGGGGACAGGGTCAACGAGCAGTACTTC. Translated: CASSGDRVNEQYF.

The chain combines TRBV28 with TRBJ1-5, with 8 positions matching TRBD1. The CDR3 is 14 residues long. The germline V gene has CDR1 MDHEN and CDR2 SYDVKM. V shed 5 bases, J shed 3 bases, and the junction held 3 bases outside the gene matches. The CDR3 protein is CASSRTGNNQPQHF. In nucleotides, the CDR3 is TGTGCCAGCAGTAGGACAGGGAACAATCAGCCCCAGCATTTT.

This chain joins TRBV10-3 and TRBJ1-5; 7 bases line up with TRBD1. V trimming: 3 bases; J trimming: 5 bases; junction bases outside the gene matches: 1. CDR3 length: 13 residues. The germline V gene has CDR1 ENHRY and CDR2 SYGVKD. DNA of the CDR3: TGTGCCATCAGTGAACAGGGGCATCAGCCCCAGCATTTT. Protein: CAISEQGHQPQHF.

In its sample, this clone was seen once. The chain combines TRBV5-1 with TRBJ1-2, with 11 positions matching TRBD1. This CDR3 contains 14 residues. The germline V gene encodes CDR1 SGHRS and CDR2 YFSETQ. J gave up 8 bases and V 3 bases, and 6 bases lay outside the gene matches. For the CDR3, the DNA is TGCGCCAGCAGCTCAGGAAGGACAGGGGGCGGCTACACCTTC. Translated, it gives CASSSGRTGGGYTF.

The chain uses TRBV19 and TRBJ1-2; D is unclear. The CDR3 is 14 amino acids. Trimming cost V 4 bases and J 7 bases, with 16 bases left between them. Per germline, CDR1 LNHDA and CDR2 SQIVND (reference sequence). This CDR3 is CASSTRERKSGYTF. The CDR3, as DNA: TGTGCCAGTAGTACTCGGGAGCGAAAGAGTGGCTACACCTTC.

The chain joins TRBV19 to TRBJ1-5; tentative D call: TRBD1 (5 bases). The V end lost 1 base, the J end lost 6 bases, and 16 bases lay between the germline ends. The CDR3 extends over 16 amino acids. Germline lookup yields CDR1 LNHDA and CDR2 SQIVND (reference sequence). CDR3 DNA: TGTGCCAGTAGTATAGTAAGGAGGGGCGGGTTTCAGCCCCAGCATTTT. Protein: CASSIVRRGGFQPQHF. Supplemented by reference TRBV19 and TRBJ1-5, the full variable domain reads DGGITQSPKYLFRKEGQNVTLSCEQNLNHDAMYWYRQDPGQGLRLIYYSQIVNDFQKGDIAEGYSVSREKKESFPLTVTSAQKNPTAFYLCASSIVRRGGFQPQHFGDGTRLSIL.

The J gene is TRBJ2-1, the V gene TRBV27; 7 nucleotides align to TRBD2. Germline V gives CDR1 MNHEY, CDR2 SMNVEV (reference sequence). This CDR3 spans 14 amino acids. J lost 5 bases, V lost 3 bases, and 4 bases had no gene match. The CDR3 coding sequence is TGTGCCAGCAGTTTGCCGGGAGGACACAATGAGCAGTTCTTC. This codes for CASSLPGGHNEQFF.

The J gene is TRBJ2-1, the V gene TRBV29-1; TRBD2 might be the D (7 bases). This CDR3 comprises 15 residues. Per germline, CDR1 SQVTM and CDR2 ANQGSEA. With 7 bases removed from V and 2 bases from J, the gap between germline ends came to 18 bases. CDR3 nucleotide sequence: TGCAGCGCATCGGAGGGGGGGGTAGCCTACAATGAGCAGTTCTTC. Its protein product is CSASEGGVAYNEQFF.

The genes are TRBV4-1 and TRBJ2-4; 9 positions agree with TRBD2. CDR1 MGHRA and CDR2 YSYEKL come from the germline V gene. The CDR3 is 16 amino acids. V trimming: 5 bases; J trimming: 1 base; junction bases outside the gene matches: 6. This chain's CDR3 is CASSDSGGWAKNIQYF. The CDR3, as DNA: TGCGCCAGCAGCGATAGCGGGGGCTGGGCCAAAAACATTCAGTACTTC.

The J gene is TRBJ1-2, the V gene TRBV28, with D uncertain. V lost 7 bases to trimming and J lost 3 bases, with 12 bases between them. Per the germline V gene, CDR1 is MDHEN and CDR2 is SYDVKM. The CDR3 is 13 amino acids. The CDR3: CASILRGYYGYTF. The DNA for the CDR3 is TGTGCCAGCATACTACGTGGGTACTATGGCTACACCTTC.

CDR3: CASSRLFVSGGEQYF. The CDR3 DNA follows: TGCGCCAGCAGCCGATTGTTCGTTAGCGGGGGCGAGCAGTACTTC. The genes are TRBV4-1 and TRBJ2-7, with 9 nucleotides matching TRBD2. Trimming cost V 4 bases and J 6 bases; bases outside gene matches: 10. Germline CDR1 is MGHRA and CDR2 is YSYEKL. CDR3 size: 15 residues.

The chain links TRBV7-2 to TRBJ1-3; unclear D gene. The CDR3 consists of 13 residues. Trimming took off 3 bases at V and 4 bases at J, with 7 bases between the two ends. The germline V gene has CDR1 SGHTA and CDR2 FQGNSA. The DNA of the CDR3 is TGTGCCAGCAGCTTGTATTCCGGAAACACCATATATTTT. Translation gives CASSLYSGNTIYF.

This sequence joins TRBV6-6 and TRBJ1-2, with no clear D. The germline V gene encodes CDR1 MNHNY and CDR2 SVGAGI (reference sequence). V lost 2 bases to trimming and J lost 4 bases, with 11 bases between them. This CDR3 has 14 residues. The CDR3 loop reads CASSYPGSRYGYTF. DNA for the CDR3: TGTGCCAGCAGTTACCCCGGGAGTCGCTATGGCTACACCTTC.